Listed here is a single T cell receptor beta chain. The CDR3 covers 14 residues. CDR1 is DFQATT, CDR2 SNEGSKA, per germline (reference sequence). J was trimmed by 7 bases and V by 4 bases; bases with no gene match: 6. These data are taken from a study of CD8 T cells in ankylosing spondylitis. MiXCR was run by TCRdb on the 5' RACE reads, yielding one entry per CDR3 protein. Altogether 200,000 or so distinct CDR3 sequences are present, 15% to 20% being singletons, with the ten largest covering roughly 4.5%. The receptor comes from a male donor aged 10 to 30 with ankylosing spondylitis or in good health (not recorded which). Material: blood, either unsorted or a sorted T cell fraction (not recorded which). The chain employs TRBV20-1 and TRBJ2-2; TRBD1 aligns across 10 bases. Written as DNA, the CDR3 is TGCAGTGCTAAGCCGGGACAGGGGATCGGGGAGCTGTTTTTT. It translates to CSAKPGQGIGELFF.